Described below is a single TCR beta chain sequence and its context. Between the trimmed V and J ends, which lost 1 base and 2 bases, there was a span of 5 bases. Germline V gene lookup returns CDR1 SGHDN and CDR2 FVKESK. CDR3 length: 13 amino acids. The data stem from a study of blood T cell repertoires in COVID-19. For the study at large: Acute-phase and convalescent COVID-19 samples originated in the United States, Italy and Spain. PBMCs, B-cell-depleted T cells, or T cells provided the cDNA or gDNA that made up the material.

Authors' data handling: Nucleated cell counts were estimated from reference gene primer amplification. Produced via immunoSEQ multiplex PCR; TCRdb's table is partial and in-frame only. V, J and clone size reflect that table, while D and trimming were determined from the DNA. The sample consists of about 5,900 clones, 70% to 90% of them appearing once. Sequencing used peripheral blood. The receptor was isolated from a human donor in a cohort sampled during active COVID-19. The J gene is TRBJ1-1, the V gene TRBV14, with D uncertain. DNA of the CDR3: TGTGCCAGCAGCCAAGCCATTAACACTGAAGCTTTCTTT. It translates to CASSQAINTEAFF.